Shown below are 29 T cell receptor beta chains from a single sample sequenced in a study of T cell responses to AZD1222 COVID-19 vaccine. The assay was immunoSEQ multiplex PCR, and TCRdb's table has in-frame clones only and misses some. The data contain approximately 150,000 clones, roughly 88% of them singletons. The sequenced sample was peripheral blood, obtained 28 days after the second AZD1222 dose. These receptors were taken from an adult who received the AZD1222 COVID-19 vaccine.

V usage is TRBV28 and J usage is TRBJ2-3; no reliable D call. The CDR3 extends over 11 amino acids. Trimming took off 5 bases at V and 2 bases at J, with 2 bases between the two ends. Germline assignment: CDR1 MDHEN and CDR2 SYDVKM. Here the CDR3 reads CASSNTDTQYF. The CDR3 bases are TGTGCCAGCAGTAACACAGATACGCAGTATTTT.

The chain carries TRBV28 and TRBJ2-3; 11 bases are shared with TRBD2. The CDR3 covers 17 residues. The junction had 6 bases not matched to a gene; V was cut back by 2 bases and J by 2 bases. Germline CDR1 reads MDHEN; CDR2 reads SYDVKM. Here the CDR3 reads CASSLPIAGGDTDTQYF. The CDR3 nucleotides are TGTGCCAGCAGTTTACCGATAGCGGGAGGGGACACAGATACGCAGTATTTT.

The chain links TRBV19 to TRBJ1-3; D not certain. The germline V and J ends were trimmed by 5 bases and 2 bases, with 10 bases remaining between them. This CDR3 has 14 amino acids. The V gene's germline CDR1 is LNHDA and CDR2 SQIVND (reference sequence). This chain's CDR3 is CASSLRSPGNTIYF. Here the CDR3 DNA reads TGTGCCAGTAGTCTCCGGAGCCCTGGAAACACCATATATTTT.

The chain combines TRBV7-2 with TRBJ1-2, with D perhaps matching TRBD1 (5 bases). CDR3 length: 13 residues. Deletions cut 4 bases from V and 6 bases from J, with 12 bases between. Germline assignment: CDR1 SGHTA and CDR2 FQGNSA. The CDR3 nucleotides are TGTGCCAGCAGCTCGTCAAGGGGTAATGGCTACACCTTC. It encodes CASSSSRGNGYTF.

CDR3 in amino acids: CASTTGEVYNEQFF. The CDR3 nucleotides are TGTGCCAGTACTACAGGGGAGGTCTACAATGAGCAGTTCTTC. V and J are TRBV19 and TRBJ2-1; tentative D call: TRBD1 (7 bases). Trimming removed 7 bases at V and 3 bases at J, with 13 bases between. CDR1 LNHDA and CDR2 SQIVND come from the germline V gene (reference sequence). The CDR3 runs to 14 residues.

The chain employs TRBV18 and TRBJ2-2; the D gene is possibly TRBD2 (6 bases). Germline CDR1 is KGHSH and CDR2 is LQKENI. CDR3 length: 14 residues. V dropped 6 bases and J dropped 1 base, with 9 bases sitting between them. CDR3 bases: TGTGCCAGCTCCGGGGGTATGAACACCGGGGAGCTGTTTTTT. Translating it yields CASSGGMNTGELFF.

The chain uses TRBV6-6 and TRBJ2-7; 9 positions agree with TRBD1. The V gene's germline CDR1 is MNHNY and CDR2 SVGAGI (reference sequence). Germline trimming cut 6 bases from V and 4 bases from J; bases unmatched to any gene: 10. CDR3 length equals 15 residues. Here the CDR3 reads CASSLPGQGLYEQYF. CDR3 bases: TGTGCCAGCAGCCTCCCGGGACAGGGCCTTTACGAGCAGTACTTC.

The chain has TRBV25-1 and TRBJ1-1; a weak D match, TRBD1 (6 bases). The CDR3 extends over 13 amino acids. CDR1 is MGHDK and CDR2 is SYGVNS in the germline V gene. V lost 2 bases, J lost 8 bases, and 12 bases lay in between. The CDR3 sequence is CASSEGVTGEAFF. The CDR3 DNA is TGTGCCAGCAGTGAAGGTGTGACAGGAGAAGCTTTCTTT.

The rearrangement joins TRBV24-1 to TRBJ2-1; 11 nucleotides agree with TRBD1. CDR3 length: 17 residues. V lost 3 bases and J lost 4; bases outside the gene matches: 7. Germline V gives CDR1 KGHDR, CDR2 SFDVKD. CDR3 in DNA: TGTGCCACCAGTGATACTACCGGGACAGGGGGATACAATGAGCAGTTCTTC. Its protein product is CATSDTTGTGGYNEQFF.

There are a few counts of this clone. A junction boundary mismatches the germline segment, possibly from a read error. The chain has TRBV28 and TRBJ1-2; D is possibly TRBD1 (5 bases). The germline CDR1 and CDR2 sequences are MDHEN and SYDVKM. CDR3 length equals 11 residues. CDR3 region: CASSLTRVLIF. The DNA of the CDR3 is TGTGCCAGCAGTTTAACCAGGGTCCTTATCTTC.

This chain joins TRBV7-9 and TRBJ1-3; TRBD1 is a possible D gene (6 bases). V dropped 5 bases and J dropped 0 bases, with 11 bases sitting between them. The germline V gene encodes CDR1 SEHNR and CDR2 FQNEAQ (reference sequence). The CDR3 is 15 amino acids. DNA of the CDR3: TGTGCCAGCAGCATCGACAGGCGCTCTGGAAACACCATATATTTT. Translated: CASSIDRRSGNTIYF. Looking up the rest from reference TRBV7-9 and TRBJ1-3 gives the full variable domain: DTGVSQNPRHKITKRGQNVTFRCDPISEHNRLYWYRQTLGQGPEFLTYFQNEAQLEKSRLLSDRFSAERPKGSFSTLEIQRTEQGDSAMYLCASSIDRRSGNTIYFGEGSWLTVV.

The V and J genes are TRBV9 and TRBJ2-7, with TRBD1 matching 7 bases. The germline gives CDR1 SGDLS, CDR2 YYNGEE. This CDR3 has 16 amino acids. Trimming took 3 bases from V and 5 from J; bases not matched to a gene: 14. CDR3 sequence (DNA): TGTGCCAGCAGCGAGGGAACGGGACAGCTACCTGACGAGCAGTACTTC. Translation: CASSEGTGQLPDEQYF.

J is TRBJ1-5 and V is TRBV18; 10 bases match TRBD1. The germline gives CDR1 KGHSH, CDR2 LQKENI. CDR3 length equals 16 residues. With 3 bases clipped from V and 9 bases from J, the junction kept 11 bases outside the gene matches. The CDR3 DNA reads as TGTGCCAGCTCACCCCTCAGATCGGGACAGGGGTCGCCCCAGCATTTT. Its translation: CASSPLRSGQGSPQHF.

CDR3 DNA sequence: TGTGCCAGCAGCTTAGGACAGGGGAACACCGGGGAGCTGTTTTTT. Its translation: CASSLGQGNTGELFF. The chain is built from TRBV13 and TRBJ2-2, with D perhaps TRBD1 (6 bases). Trimming removed 0 bases from V and 1 base from J, with 6 bases in between. Germline CDR1 is PRHDT and CDR2 is FYEKMQ (reference sequence). The CDR3 has 15 residues.

This clone was found once. The chain couples TRBV11-1 to TRBJ2-1; possible D gene TRBD2, 7 bases. The CDR3 has 16 amino acids. Germline CDR1 SGHAT, CDR2 FQDESV (reference sequence). Trimming removed 7 bases from V and 4 bases from J, with 20 bases in between. The chain's CDR3 is CASTVGGPLPYNEQFF. The CDR3 region has the DNA TGTGCCAGCACCGTCGGGGGGCCGCTCCCTTACAATGAGCAGTTCTTC. The whole variable domain, filled in from reference TRBV11-1 and TRBJ2-1, reads EAEVAQSPRYKITEKSQAVAFWCDPISGHATLYWYRQILGQGPELLVQFQDESVVDDSQLPKDRFSAERLKGVDSTLKIQPAELGDSAMYLCASTVGGPLPYNEQFFGPGTRLTVL.

V usage is TRBV19 and J usage is TRBJ1-5; D call uncertain. Trimming removed 7 bases at V and 0 bases at J, with 10 bases between. From germline, CDR1 is LNHDA and CDR2 SQIVND (reference sequence). The length of the CDR3 is 14 residues. The CDR3 here is CASTYGVSNQPQHF. The CDR3 region has the DNA TGTGCCAGTACCTACGGGGTTAGCAATCAGCCCCAGCATTTT. Full variable domain (missing parts from reference TRBV19 and TRBJ1-5): DGGITQSPKYLFRKEGQNVTLSCEQNLNHDAMYWYRQDPGQGLRLIYYSQIVNDFQKGDIAEGYSVSREKKESFPLTVTSAQKNPTAFYLCASTYGVSNQPQHFGDGTRLSIL.

The CDR3 DNA follows: TGTGCCAGCAGTGAAAGTTTAGGCCCCTATGGCTACACCTTC. This codes for CASSESLGPYGYTF. This rearrangement joins TRBV2 to TRBJ1-2, with D hard to call. There are 14 residues in the CDR3. From germline, CDR1 is SNHLY and CDR2 FYNNEI. V shed 2 bases and J shed 4 bases, with 11 bases lying between them. The variable domain in full, completed from reference TRBV2 and TRBJ1-2, reads EPEVTQTPSHQVTQMGQEVILRCVPISNHLYFYWYRQILGQKVEFLVSFYNNEISEKSEIFDDQFSVERPDGSNFTLKIRSTKLEDSAMYFCASSESLGPYGYTFGSGTRLTVV.

The rearrangement links TRBV5-6 to TRBJ1-3, with TRBD1 identical over 7 bases. The CDR3 is 15 amino acids. The V gene's germline CDR1 is SGHDT and CDR2 YYEEEE. Losses at the gene ends were 4 bases for V and 2 bases for J; bases not matched to a gene: 6. CDR3 protein: CASSLTGAPGNTIYF. The CDR3 DNA is TGTGCCAGCAGCCTAACAGGGGCCCCTGGAAACACCATATATTTT.

The rearrangement links TRBV18 to TRBJ1-6; 7 nucleotides align to TRBD1. The CDR3 is made up of 15 amino acids. The V segment lost 3 bases and the J segment 9 bases; nucleotides outside the gene matches: 8. The V gene's germline CDR1 is KGHSH and CDR2 LQKENI. The CDR3 is CASSPRDSRFSPLHF. As DNA, the CDR3 is TGTGCCAGCTCACCCCGGGACAGTCGGTTTTCACCCCTCCACTTT.

The chain joins TRBV5-5 to TRBJ1-4; 7 bases fit TRBD1. Germline CDR1 is SGHKS and CDR2 is YYEKEE (reference sequence). The CDR3 sequence is 15 residues long. The junction had 11 bases not matched to a gene; V was cut back by 4 bases and J by 8 bases. The CDR3 sequence is CASSDGGRGTEKLFF. CDR3 nucleotide sequence: TGTGCCAGCAGCGACGGAGGCAGGGGGACGGAAAAACTGTTTTTT. Based on the CDR3 plus reference TRBV5-5 and TRBJ1-4, the full variable domain is DAGVTQSPTHLIKTRGQQVTLRCSPISGHKSVSWYQQVLGQGPQFIFQYYEKEERGRGNFPDRFSARQFPNYSSELNVNALLLGDSALYLCASSDGGRGTEKLFFGSGTQLSVL.

The rearrangement links TRBV18 to TRBJ1-1, with TRBD1 as a possible D gene (6 bases). Trimming took off 0 bases at V and 5 bases at J, with 7 bases between the two ends. Germline-derived CDR1 and CDR2 are KGHSH and LQKENI. This CDR3 contains 13 residues. The CDR3 protein is CASSPPGTTEAFF. The CDR3 DNA follows: TGTGCCAGCTCACCACCCGGGACAACTGAAGCTTTCTTT.

The CDR3 sequence: CASARGSGNTIYF. As DNA, the CDR3 is TGCGCCAGCGCGCGCGGGTCTGGAAACACCATATATTTT. V gene TRBV10-2 combines with J gene TRBJ1-3; D ambiguous. V dropped 8 bases and J dropped 1 base, with 9 bases sitting between them. This CDR3 spans 13 amino acids. Germline V lookup: CDR1 WSHSY, CDR2 SAAADI.

CDR3 bases: TGCAGTGCTAGTACTCGGAGGAACACCGGGGAGCTGTTTTTT. Protein: CSASTRRNTGELFF. V is TRBV20-1 and J is TRBJ2-2; no definite D call. Germline V gene data show CDR1 as DFQATT and CDR2 as SNEGSKA (reference sequence). V dropped 3 bases and J dropped 1 base, with 9 bases sitting between them. The CDR3 is 14 amino acids.

V and J are TRBV6-4 and TRBJ1-2; 9 nucleotides line up with TRBD1. This CDR3 comprises 17 residues. The trim removed 0 bases at V and 7 bases at J, leaving 12 bases unmatched. Germline V gene data show CDR1 as MRHNA and CDR2 as SNTAGT. The CDR3 region has the DNA TGTGCCAGCAGTGACTCATCAACACAGGGGGCAATCCTTGGCTACACCTTC. As protein: CASSDSSTQGAILGYTF.

The chain uses TRBV6-5 and TRBJ2-2; D may match TRBD1 or TRBD2 (5 bases each). V gave up 5 bases and J gave up 3 bases, with 7 bases separating them. CDR1 is MNHEY and CDR2 is SVGAGI in the germline V gene. The CDR3 has 13 residues. CDR3 in amino acids: CASSRGDTGELFF. The DNA of the CDR3 is TGTGCCAGCAGTCGAGGGGACACCGGGGAGCTGTTTTTT.

V usage is TRBV7-3 and J usage is TRBJ2-2; 9 bases are shared with TRBD1. The CDR3 has 15 amino acids. Germline assignment: CDR1 SGHTA and CDR2 FQGTGA. V was pared by 6 bases and J by 3 bases, with 5 bases of the junction left unmatched. CDR3 sequence reads: CASRAGQGYTGELFF. CDR3 in DNA: TGTGCCAGCAGGGCCGGACAGGGGTACACCGGGGAGCTGTTTTTT.

This chain uses TRBV5-1 with TRBJ1-2; 7 bases line up with TRBD1. The J segment lost 2 bases and the V segment lost 1 base, leaving 2 bases of the junction unmatched. The germline CDR1 and CDR2 sequences are SGHRS and YFSETQ. This CDR3 region has 14 residues. The CDR3 is CASSLQGDNYGYTF. In DNA, the CDR3 is TGCGCCAGCAGCTTGCAGGGGGACAACTATGGCTACACCTTC.

The chain uses TRBV3-1 (or the pseudogene TRBV3-2) and TRBJ1-5; D possibly corresponds to TRBD1 (5 bases). The CDR3 has 16 amino acids. Looked up from germline, CDR1 is LGHDT and CDR2 is YNNKEL (reference sequence). With 1 base removed from V and 10 bases from J, the gap between germline ends came to 20 bases. This chain's CDR3 is CASSQGRGLYGQPQHF. CDR3 in DNA: TGTGCCAGCAGCCAAGGACGGGGACTCTATGGTCAACCCCAGCATTTT.

This clone has just a few counts. The V gene is TRBV5-1, the J gene TRBJ2-3; D ambiguous. V gave up 2 bases and J gave up 0 bases, with 10 bases separating them. CDR3 size: 15 residues. CDR1 is SGHRS and CDR2 is YFSETQ in the germline V gene. This CDR3 reads CASSLIPSSTDTQYF. The CDR3 bases are TGCGCCAGCAGCTTAATCCCCTCTAGCACAGATACGCAGTATTTT.